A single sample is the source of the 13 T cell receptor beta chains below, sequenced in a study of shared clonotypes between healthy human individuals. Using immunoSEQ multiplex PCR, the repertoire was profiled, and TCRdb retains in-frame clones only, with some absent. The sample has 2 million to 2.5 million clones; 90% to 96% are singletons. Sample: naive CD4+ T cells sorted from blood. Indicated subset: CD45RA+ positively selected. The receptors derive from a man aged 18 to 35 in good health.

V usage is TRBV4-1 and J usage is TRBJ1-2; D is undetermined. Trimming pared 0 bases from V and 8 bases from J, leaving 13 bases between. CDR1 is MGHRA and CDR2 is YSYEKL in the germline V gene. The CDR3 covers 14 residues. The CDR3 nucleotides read TGCGCCAGCAGCCAAGATGGAGCCCCTCGAGGCTACACCTTC. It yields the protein CASSQDGAPRGYTF.

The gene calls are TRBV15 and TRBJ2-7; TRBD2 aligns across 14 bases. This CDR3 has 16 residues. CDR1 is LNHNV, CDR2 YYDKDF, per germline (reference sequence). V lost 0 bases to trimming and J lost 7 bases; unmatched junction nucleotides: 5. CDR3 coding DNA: TGTGCCACCAGCAGAGAGGGGACTAGCGGGAGTGGGGAGCAGTACTTC. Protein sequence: CATSREGTSGSGEQYF. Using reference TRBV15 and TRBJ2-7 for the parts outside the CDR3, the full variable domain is DAMVIQNPRYQVTQFGKPVTLSCSQTLNHNVMYWYQQKSSQAPKLLFHYYDKDFNNEADTPDNFQSRRPNTSFCFLDIRSPGLGDTAMYLCATSREGTSGSGEQYFGPGTRLTVT.

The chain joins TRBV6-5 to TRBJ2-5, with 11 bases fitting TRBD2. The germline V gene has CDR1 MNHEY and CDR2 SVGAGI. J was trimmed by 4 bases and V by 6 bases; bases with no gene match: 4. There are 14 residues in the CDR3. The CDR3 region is CASRTGLAVETQYF. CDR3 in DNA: TGTGCCAGCAGAACGGGACTAGCGGTAGAGACCCAGTACTTC.

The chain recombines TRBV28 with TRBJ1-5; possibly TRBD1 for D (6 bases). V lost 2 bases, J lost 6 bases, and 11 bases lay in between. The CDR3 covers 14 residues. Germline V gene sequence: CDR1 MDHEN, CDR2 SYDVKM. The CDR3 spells CASSLIGGPQPQHF. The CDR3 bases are TGTGCCAGCAGTTTAATAGGGGGTCCTCAGCCCCAGCATTTT.

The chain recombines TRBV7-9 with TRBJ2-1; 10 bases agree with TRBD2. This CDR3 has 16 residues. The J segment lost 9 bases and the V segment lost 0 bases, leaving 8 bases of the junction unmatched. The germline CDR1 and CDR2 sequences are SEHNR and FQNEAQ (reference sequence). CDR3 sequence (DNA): TGTGCCAGCAGCTTAGCCGCTAGCGGGGGAGTGGGTGAGCAGTTCTTC. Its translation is CASSLAASGGVGEQFF.

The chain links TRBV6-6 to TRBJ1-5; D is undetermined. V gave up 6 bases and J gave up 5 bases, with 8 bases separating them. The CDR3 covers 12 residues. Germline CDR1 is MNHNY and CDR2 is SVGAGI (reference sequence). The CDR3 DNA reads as TGTGCCAGCAGCTCTAGTGATCAGCCCCAGCATTTT. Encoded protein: CASSSSDQPQHF.

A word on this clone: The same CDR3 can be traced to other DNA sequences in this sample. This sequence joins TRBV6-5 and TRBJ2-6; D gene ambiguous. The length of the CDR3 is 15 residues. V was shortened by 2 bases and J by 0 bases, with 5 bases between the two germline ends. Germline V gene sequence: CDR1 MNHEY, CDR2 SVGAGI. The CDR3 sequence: CASSYGGSGANVLTF. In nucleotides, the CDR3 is TGTGCCAGCAGTTACGGTGGCTCTGGGGCCAACGTCCTGACTTTC.

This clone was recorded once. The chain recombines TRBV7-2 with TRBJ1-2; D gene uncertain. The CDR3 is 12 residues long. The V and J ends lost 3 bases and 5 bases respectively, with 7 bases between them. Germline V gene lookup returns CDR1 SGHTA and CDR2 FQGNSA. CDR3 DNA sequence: TGTGCCAGCAGCTTTGTCAATTATGGCTACACCTTC. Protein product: CASSFVNYGYTF.

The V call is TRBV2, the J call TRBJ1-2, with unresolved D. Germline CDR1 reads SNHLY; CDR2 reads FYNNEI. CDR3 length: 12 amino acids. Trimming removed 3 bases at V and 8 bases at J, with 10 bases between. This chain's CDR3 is CASSDGRRGYTF. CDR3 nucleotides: TGTGCCAGCAGTGACGGCAGGAGAGGCTACACCTTC.

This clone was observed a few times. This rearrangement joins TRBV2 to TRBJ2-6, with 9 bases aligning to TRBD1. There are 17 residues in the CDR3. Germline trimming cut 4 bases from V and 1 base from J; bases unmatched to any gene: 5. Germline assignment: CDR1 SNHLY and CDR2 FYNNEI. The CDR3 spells CASSGTGTGSGANVLTF. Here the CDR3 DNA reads TGTGCCAGCAGTGGGACTGGGACAGGGTCTGGGGCCAACGTCCTGACTTTC. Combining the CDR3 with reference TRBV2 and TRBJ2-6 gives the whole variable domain EPEVTQTPSHQVTQMGQEVILRCVPISNHLYFYWYRQILGQKVEFLVSFYNNEISEKSEIFDDQFSVERPDGSNFTLKIRSTKLEDSAMYFCASSGTGTGSGANVLTFGAGSRLTVL.

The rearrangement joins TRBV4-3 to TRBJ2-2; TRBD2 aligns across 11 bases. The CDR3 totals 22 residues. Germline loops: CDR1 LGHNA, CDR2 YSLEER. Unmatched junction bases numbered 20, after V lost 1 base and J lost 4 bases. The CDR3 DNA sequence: TGCGCCAGCAGCCAAGTTCTTAAGGGACAAGGGCTAGCGGGAGGAGGCACCGGGGAGCTGTTTTTT. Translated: CASSQVLKGQGLAGGGTGELFF.

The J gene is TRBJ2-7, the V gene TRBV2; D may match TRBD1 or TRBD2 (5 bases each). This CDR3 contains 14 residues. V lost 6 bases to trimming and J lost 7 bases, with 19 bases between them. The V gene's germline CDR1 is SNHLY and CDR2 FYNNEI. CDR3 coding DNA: TGTGCCAGCAGCCGCGACGGGGACCGGAGGGAGCAGTACTTC. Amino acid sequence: CASSRDGDRREQYF.

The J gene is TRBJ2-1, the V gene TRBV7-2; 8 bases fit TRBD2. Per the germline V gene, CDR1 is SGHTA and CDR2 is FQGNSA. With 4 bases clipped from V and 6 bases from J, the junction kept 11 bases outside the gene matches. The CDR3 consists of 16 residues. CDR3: CASSSRATGGGNEQFF. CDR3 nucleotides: TGTGCCAGCAGCTCCCGAGCGACGGGAGGGGGCAATGAGCAGTTCTTC.